The 17 T cell receptor beta chains below were found in one sample sequenced in a study of T cell repertoires in cytomegalovirus infection. From the reads, TCRdb called clonotypes with MiXCR, one entry per CDR3 protein. The data hold about 830,000 distinct CDR3 sequences, with less than 35% observed a single time. For these TCRs, the target antigens are not known. Sequenced material: cultured CD8+ T cells from PBMCs, taken from culture after CMV antigen stimulation. The receptor set was obtained from a human donor in good health (CMV status not recorded). Some clones in this sample may be carry-over from other donors' samples.

The J gene is TRBJ2-7, the V gene TRBV7-9; 8 bases align to TRBD1. The CDR3 length is 17 residues. Germline CDR1 reads SEHNR; CDR2 reads FQNEAQ (reference sequence). J was trimmed by 2 bases and V by 7 bases; bases with no gene match: 16. CDR3 in DNA: TGTGCCAGCATCCCCACTAGGCCCGGACAGGGTCCCTACGAGCAGTACTTC. Its translation is CASIPTRPGQGPYEQYF.

The J gene is TRBJ1-1, the V gene TRBV6-1; D gene unclear. The CDR3 is 14 residues long. V was trimmed by 4 bases and J by 0 bases, leaving 9 bases between them. Germline V CDR1 and CDR2: MNHNS, SASEGT. The CDR3: CASSATTVNTEAFF. The CDR3 DNA is TGTGCCAGCAGTGCAACGACGGTGAACACTGAAGCTTTCTTT.

This clonotype was detected only a few times. The V and J genes are TRBV10-1 and TRBJ2-1; no firm D call. Germline loops: CDR1 WNHNN, CDR2 SYGVQD (reference sequence). CDR3 length equals 17 residues. V lost 2 bases to trimming and J lost 0 bases, with 14 bases between them. CDR3 residues: CASSEIAVPSSYNEQFF. CDR3 bases: TGCGCCAGCAGTGAGATTGCAGTCCCCAGCTCCTACAATGAGCAGTTCTTC.

The chain is built from TRBV11-3 and TRBJ2-3; perhaps TRBD2 as D (6 bases). Germline V gene sequence: CDR1 SGHNT, CDR2 YENEEA. The CDR3 is 15 residues long. Trimming took 5 bases from V and 6 from J, leaving 18 bases between them. DNA for the CDR3: TGTGCCAGCAGCCCGGACTATCCCTCCTGGGATACGCAGTATTTT. Its protein product is CASSPDYPSWDTQYF. Drawing the rest from reference TRBV11-3 and TRBJ2-3, the complete variable domain is EAGVVQSPRYKIIEKKQPVAFWCNPISGHNTLYWYLQNLGQGPELLIRYENEEAVDDSQLPKDRFSAERLKGVDSTLKIQPAELGDSAVYLCASSPDYPSWDTQYFGPGTRLTVL.

In its sample, this clonotype was seen a few times. The chain combines TRBV2 with TRBJ2-7; a weak D match, TRBD1 (5 bases). The germline V and J ends were trimmed by 6 bases and 3 bases, with 27 bases remaining between them. Germline lookup yields CDR1 SNHLY and CDR2 FYNNEI. The CDR3 sequence is 18 residues long. The CDR3 is CASSAGLLGRALDYEQYV. The CDR3 bases are TGTGCCAGCAGCGCTGGGCTGTTGGGCAGGGCTTTAGACTACGAGCAGTACGTC.

This clonotype was detected ten times or more. The V gene is TRBV7-9, the J gene TRBJ1-3; the D gene is possibly TRBD1 (6 bases). Germline V gene lookup returns CDR1 SEHNR and CDR2 FQNEAQ (reference sequence). CDR3 length equals 15 residues. V was pared by 5 bases and J by 1 base, with 12 bases between. CDR3 DNA: TGTGCCAGCAGCAAAACAACAGGGTCTGGAAACACCATATATTTT. Its protein product is CASSKTTGSGNTIYF.

The chain combines TRBV7-2 with TRBJ1-1, with 9 bases aligning to TRBD1. This CDR3 contains 15 residues. The V gene end was trimmed by 4 bases and the J gene end by 2 bases; junction bases not matched to a gene: 5. The germline gives CDR1 SGHTA, CDR2 FQGNSA. The CDR3 DNA reads TGTGCCAGCAGCTACGACAGGGGGGGAAACACTGAAGCTTTCTTT. The encoded protein is CASSYDRGGNTEAFF.

The count of this clonotype is one. The gene calls are TRBV7-4 and TRBJ2-1, with D perhaps matching TRBD1 or TRBD2 (5 bases each). This CDR3 has 15 amino acids. V lost 6 bases to trimming and J lost 5 bases, with 17 bases between them. CDR1 SGHVT and CDR2 SQSDAQ come from the germline V gene. The DNA for the CDR3 is TGTGCCAGCAGAACAGGCGGAGGAGCAGACAATGAGCAGTTCTTC. Translating gives CASRTGGGADNEQFF.

Ten or more counts support this clonotype. It is unclear where the CDR3 begins or ends on the DNA, so no DNA is shown, and the CDR3 is as TCRdb lists it. The V and J genes are TRBV12-3 or TRBV12-4 and TRBJ1-1; no DNA check was done on the table's D call, TRBD1. The CDR3 contains 14 residues when both ends are counted. The CDR3 sequence: CASSSSTGYTEAFF.

CDR3 sequence reads: CASSYSTSGGETQYF. In DNA, the CDR3 is TGTGCCAGCAGTTACTCGACTAGCGGGGGAGAGACCCAGTACTTC. The gene calls are TRBV6-2 or TRBV6-3 and TRBJ2-5; 12 nucleotides line up with TRBD2. The V gene end was trimmed by 0 bases and the J gene end by 4 bases; junction bases not matched to a gene: 0. CDR1 is MNHEY and CDR2 is SVGEGT in the germline V gene. The CDR3 covers 15 residues.

This clonotype was counted between two and nine times. This chain links TRBV2 with TRBJ1-3; D possibly corresponds to TRBD1 (5 bases). The CDR3 runs to 14 residues. The V gene lost 8 bases and the J gene lost 0 bases, with 11 bases spanning the gap. The germline V gene encodes CDR1 SNHLY and CDR2 FYNNEI. The CDR3 is CASQGANSGNTIYF. As DNA, the CDR3 is TGTGCCAGCCAAGGGGCTAACTCTGGAAACACCATATATTTT.

This clonotype was found a few times. The chain uses TRBV28 and TRBJ1-1; 10 bases agree with TRBD1. V gave up 5 bases and J gave up 7 bases; unmatched junction bases: 10. This CDR3 is 15 amino acids long. Germline values: CDR1 MDHEN, CDR2 SYDVKM. The CDR3 spells CASSAAGQGRGEAFF. Here the CDR3 DNA reads TGTGCCAGCAGTGCGGCGGGACAGGGGAGGGGTGAAGCTTTCTTT.

This clonotype came up a few times. The chain uses TRBV10-3 and TRBJ1-1; D is unclear. Germline assignment: CDR1 ENHRY and CDR2 SYGVKD. CDR3 size: 12 residues. With 4 bases removed from V and 3 bases from J, the gap between germline ends came to 6 bases. The CDR3 protein is CAISGGYTEAFF. Here the CDR3 DNA reads TGTGCCATCAGTGGAGGCTACACTGAAGCTTTCTTT.

This clonotype was recorded a few times. The DNA of the CDR3 is TGTGCCAGCAGTCTCCCTAGGGGCGGCGACCGACAGCCCCAGTACTTC. Residues: CASSLPRGGDRQPQYF. The chain is built from TRBV28 and TRBJ2-5; perhaps TRBD1 as D (5 bases). This CDR3 region has 16 residues. V lost 5 bases, J lost 9 bases, and 25 bases lay in between. Per germline, CDR1 MDHEN and CDR2 SYDVKM.

V usage is TRBV12-5 and J usage is TRBJ1-1, with D unclear. The ends were cut back, 6 bases at V and 4 bases at J, with 18 bases in the middle. The CDR3 sequence is 15 residues long. Germline CDR1 is LGHNT and CDR2 is FRNRAP. The CDR3 DNA sequence: TGTGCTAGTGGGTCTGACTTGGGGTGGGGCACTGAAGCTTTCTTT. It translates to CASGSDLGWGTEAFF. Using reference TRBV12-5 and TRBJ1-1 for the parts outside the CDR3, the full variable domain is DARVTQTPRHKVTEMGQEVTMRCQPILGHNTVFWYRQTMMQGLELLAYFRNRAPLDDSGMPKDRFSAEMPDATLATLKIQPSEPRDSAVYFCASGSDLGWGTEAFFGQGTRLTVV.

As DNA, the CDR3 is TGTGCCAGCAGTAGAAGGGACAGATCGAACACCGGGGAGCTGTTTTTT. Residues: CASSRRDRSNTGELFF. V is TRBV2 and J is TRBJ2-2; 7 nucleotides agree with TRBD1. V shed 5 bases and J 0 bases; nucleotides not matched to a gene: 6. Germline lookup yields CDR1 SNHLY and CDR2 FYNNEI. CDR3 length equals 16 residues.

The rearrangement joins TRBV20-1 to TRBJ1-1, with D unresolved. From germline, CDR1 is DFQATT and CDR2 SNEGSKA (reference sequence). V shed 0 bases and J shed 1 base, with 12 bases lying between them. This CDR3 contains 15 residues. The CDR3 reads CSARDYGRANTEAFF. The DNA of the CDR3 is TGCAGTGCTAGAGATTACGGTAGGGCGAACACTGAAGCTTTCTTT.